The 28 T cell receptor beta chains below come from one sample, sequenced in a study of blood T cell repertoires in COVID-19 (dated by TCRdb to 2018 to 2020). The receptor library was made with the immunoSEQ multiplex PCR assay. TCRdb obtained this table from immuneACCESS and retained in-frame rearrangements with V and J assigned. These tables miss some clones; where compared with another copy, unresolved V genes account for less than half of the shortfall, and the remainder is unexplained. Here the sample has about 160,000 clones; 90% occur a single time. 15% to 20% of the sample is in the top ten clones. Sequenced sample: peripheral blood. The receptors derive from a man between 60 and 70 years old with active or convalescent COVID-19.

The CDR3 loop reads CASSLGQGNSPLHF. The CDR3 DNA is TGCGCCAGCAGCTTGGGACAGGGCAATTCACCCCTCCACTTT. The chain combines TRBV5-1 with TRBJ1-6; 7 positions agree with TRBD1. The CDR3 extends over 14 amino acids. Trimming removed 0 bases from V and 7 bases from J; junction bases left unmatched: 1. The germline CDR1 and CDR2 sequences are SGHRS and YFSETQ.

The V call is TRBV5-4, the J call TRBJ2-5; D perhaps matches TRBD1 (5 bases). V was trimmed by 2 bases and J by 6 bases, leaving 11 bases between them. The CDR3 spans 13 residues. CDR1 SGHNT and CDR2 YYREEE come from the germline V gene (reference sequence). CDR3 sequence: CASSLGVEKTQYF. In nucleotides, the CDR3 is TGTGCCAGCAGCTTAGGGGTGGAAAAGACCCAGTACTTC.

The chain recombines TRBV5-4 with TRBJ2-3; 12 positions match TRBD2. This CDR3 comprises 19 residues. Germline V lookup: CDR1 SGHNT, CDR2 YYREEE (reference sequence). The trim removed 3 bases at V and 4 bases at J, leaving 15 bases unmatched. The CDR3 DNA reads TGTGCCAGCAGCTCGACCTCGGTGGCTAGCGGGGGGGCCTCAGATACGCAGTATTTT. It is translated as CASSSTSVASGGASDTQYF.

In this sample, this clone turned up once. The chain combines TRBV3-1 (or the pseudogene TRBV3-2) with TRBJ1-1; possibly TRBD1 for D (5 bases). Germline CDR1 reads LGHDT; CDR2 reads YNNKEL (reference sequence). V lost 2 bases, J lost 5 bases, and 9 bases lay in between. This CDR3 has 13 residues. The CDR3, as DNA: TGTGCCAGCAGCCAACTCAGGGATACTGAAGCTTTCTTT. Translation: CASSQLRDTEAFF.

The chain links TRBV10-2 to TRBJ2-2, with D possibly being TRBD2 (6 bases). The length of the CDR3 is 14 residues. Germline V CDR1 and CDR2: WSHSY, SAAADI. V was pared by 7 bases and J by 3 bases, with 12 bases between. The CDR3 coding sequence is TGCGCCAGCATAGGAGGGCTTGACACCGGGGAGCTGTTTTTT. It encodes CASIGGLDTGELFF.

The gene calls are TRBV6-5 and TRBJ1-1, with D unresolved. CDR3 size: 12 residues. Trimming removed 8 bases from V and 3 bases from J, with 10 bases in between. The germline V gene encodes CDR1 MNHEY and CDR2 SVGAGI. In nucleotides, the CDR3 is TGTGCCAGCGCGATGATGGACACTGAAGCTTTCTTT. It is translated as CASAMMDTEAFF.

The rearrangement joins TRBV12-5 to TRBJ2-7, with D perhaps matching TRBD1 (6 bases). The CDR3 spans 13 residues. Germline assignment: CDR1 LGHNT and CDR2 FRNRAP. The germline V and J ends were trimmed by 7 bases and 3 bases, with 13 bases remaining between them. The CDR3 DNA reads TGTGCTAGTGTTCCCCGGGACAACTACGAGCAGTACTTC. Amino acid sequence: CASVPRDNYEQYF.

V usage is TRBV27 and J usage is TRBJ2-6, with 7 bases aligning to TRBD1. The germline V gene has CDR1 MNHEY and CDR2 SMNVEV (reference sequence). Trimming took 6 bases from V and 0 from J; bases not matched to a gene: 5. The CDR3 is made up of 16 amino acids. This CDR3 is CASRSTGVSGANVLTF. The CDR3 nucleotides read TGTGCCAGCAGGTCAACAGGGGTCTCTGGGGCCAACGTCCTGACTTTC.

The chain uses TRBV18 and TRBJ1-1; D perhaps matches TRBD1 (6 bases). Germline values: CDR1 KGHSH, CDR2 LQKENI. This CDR3 region has 15 residues. V was pared by 4 bases and J by 0 bases, with 12 bases between. The CDR3 region is CASSQETGLNTEAFF. The CDR3 coding sequence is TGTGCCAGCTCACAAGAAACAGGGCTGAACACTGAAGCTTTCTTT.

J is TRBJ2-4 and V is TRBV5-1; 7 nucleotides align to TRBD1. Germline CDR1 reads SGHRS; CDR2 reads YFSETQ. V shed 2 bases and J 0 bases; nucleotides not matched to a gene: 8. CDR3 size: 17 residues. CDR3 protein: CASSFTGTELAKNIQYF. The CDR3 DNA is TGCGCCAGCAGCTTTACCGGGACAGAACTAGCCAAAAACATTCAGTACTTC.

This chain joins TRBV28 and TRBJ1-4; perhaps TRBD1 as D (6 bases). Trimming removed 7 bases from V and 6 bases from J, with 15 bases in between. Germline V gives CDR1 MDHEN, CDR2 SYDVKM. This CDR3 spans 14 amino acids. CDR3 residues: CASIRGGSDEKLFF. In DNA form, the CDR3 reads TGTGCCAGCATAAGGGGGGGAAGTGATGAAAAACTGTTTTTT.

The J gene is TRBJ1-5, the V gene TRBV6-5; the D is unclear. V was pared by 5 bases and J by 0 bases, with 11 bases between. Per germline, CDR1 MNHEY and CDR2 SVGAGI. The CDR3 runs to 15 residues. The CDR3 sequence: CASSLDPNSNQPQHF. In DNA form, the CDR3 reads TGTGCCAGCAGTCTAGACCCGAATAGCAATCAGCCCCAGCATTTT.

The chain couples TRBV6-5 to TRBJ1-1; no reliable D call. The V gene's germline CDR1 is MNHEY and CDR2 SVGAGI. V lost 6 bases and J lost 0, with 11 bases in between. The CDR3 runs 14 residues. The chain's CDR3 is CASRRRSMNTEAFF. DNA of the CDR3: TGTGCCAGCAGAAGGAGATCCATGAACACTGAAGCTTTCTTT.

The V and J genes are TRBV5-4 and TRBJ2-5; the D gene is possibly TRBD2 (7 bases). The CDR3 is 15 residues long. Per the germline V gene, CDR1 is SGHNT and CDR2 is YYREEE (reference sequence). Trimming pared 4 bases from V and 0 bases from J, leaving 13 bases between. The CDR3 DNA follows: TGTGCCAGCAGCCTCCGGGGGGCTCACCAAGAGACCCAGTACTTC. Translation gives CASSLRGAHQETQYF.

This clone has just one count. This rearrangement joins TRBV29-1 to TRBJ1-2; possible D gene TRBD1, 6 bases. Trimming stripped 2 bases from V and 6 bases from J, with 13 bases between. This CDR3 contains 13 residues. Germline CDR1 SQVTM, CDR2 ANQGSEA. The CDR3 loop is CSVERPGHNGYTF. Written as DNA, the CDR3 is TGCAGCGTTGAAAGGCCGGGACATAATGGCTACACCTTC.

The rearrangement uses TRBV7-9 and TRBJ1-1, with D uncertain. The CDR3 length is 14 residues. V gave up 2 bases and J gave up 0 bases, with 7 bases separating them. CDR1 SEHNR and CDR2 FQNEAQ come from the germline V gene (reference sequence). The CDR3 nucleotides are TGTGCCAGCAGCTTACAACAGATGAACACTGAAGCTTTCTTT. Its translation is CASSLQQMNTEAFF.

The chain couples TRBV12-5 to TRBJ1-5, with D unclear. V lost 4 bases, J lost 0 bases, and 7 bases lay in between. This CDR3 spans 14 amino acids. In germline, CDR1 is LGHNT, CDR2 FRNRAP. As DNA, the CDR3 is TGTGCTAGTGGTTCGAGGCATAGCAATCAGCCCCAGCATTTT. Its protein is CASGSRHSNQPQHF.

The V gene is TRBV6-4, the J gene TRBJ1-1; unclear D gene. This CDR3 region has 13 residues. Trimming removed 3 bases at V and 6 bases at J, with 11 bases between. Germline CDR1 and CDR2: MRHNA and SNTAGT. This CDR3 is CASSDTFGAEAFF. For the CDR3, the DNA is TGTGCCAGCAGTGATACATTCGGGGCTGAAGCTTTCTTT.

The chain has TRBV2 and TRBJ2-3; 8 bases agree with TRBD2. The CDR3 length is 17 residues. With 2 bases clipped from V and 0 bases from J, the junction kept 7 bases outside the gene matches. The germline V gene has CDR1 SNHLY and CDR2 FYNNEI. Written as DNA, the CDR3 is TGTGCCAGCAGTGAAACTAGCGGTACCATGAGCACAGATACGCAGTATTTT. This codes for CASSETSGTMSTDTQYF. The entire variable domain, with the rest obtained from reference TRBV2 and TRBJ2-3, is as follows: EPEVTQTPSHQVTQMGQEVILRCVPISNHLYFYWYRQILGQKVEFLVSFYNNEISEKSEIFDDQFSVERPDGSNFTLKIRSTKLEDSAMYFCASSETSGTMSTDTQYFGPGTRLTVL.

The genes are TRBV19 and TRBJ2-5, with D possibly TRBD1 on 6 matching bases. This CDR3 is built from 13 residues. Per germline, CDR1 LNHDA and CDR2 SQIVND (reference sequence). V was pared by 10 bases and J by 1 base, with 13 bases between. CDR3 sequence (DNA): TGTGCCACAGCACAGGGCTTCCAAGAGACCCAGTACTTC. Amino acid sequence: CATAQGFQETQYF.

This sequence joins TRBV3-1 (or the pseudogene TRBV3-2) and TRBJ2-6, with TRBD1 as a possible D gene (5 bases). V gave up 3 bases and J gave up 0 bases, with 9 bases separating them. Germline V gene lookup returns CDR1 LGHDT and CDR2 YNNKEL (reference sequence). This CDR3 is built from 16 residues. The CDR3 sequence is CASSHTRGSGANVLTF. CDR3 sequence (DNA): TGTGCCAGCAGCCACACAAGGGGCTCTGGGGCCAACGTCCTGACTTTC.

The rearrangement uses TRBV5-1 and TRBJ2-1, with D maybe TRBD1 (5 bases). Germline lookup yields CDR1 SGHRS and CDR2 YFSETQ. Trimming took 5 bases from V and 0 from J, leaving 6 bases between them. The CDR3 covers 13 residues. For the CDR3, the DNA is TGCGCCAGCAGAGACAGCTCCTACAATGAGCAGTTCTTC. It is translated as CASRDSSYNEQFF. Complete variable domain (other parts from reference TRBV5-1 and TRBJ2-1): KAGVTQTPRYLIKTRGQQVTLSCSPISGHRSVSWYQQTPGQGLQFLFEYFSETQRNKGNFPGRFSGRQFSNSRSEMNVSTLELGDSALYLCASRDSSYNEQFFGPGTRLTVL.

The chain combines TRBV6-5 with TRBJ2-6; D remains unclear. The germline V gene has CDR1 MNHEY and CDR2 SVGAGI. The CDR3 is 15 amino acids. The V end was cut by 5 bases, the J end by 0 bases, with 8 bases between. The CDR3 nucleotides are TGTGCCAGCAGTCGAGATAACTCTGGGGCCAACGTCCTGACTTTC. This gives the protein CASSRDNSGANVLTF.

The chain has TRBV5-4 and TRBJ1-6; D is perhaps TRBD1 (6 bases). This CDR3 has 17 residues. Germline CDR1 reads SGHNT; CDR2 reads YYREEE (reference sequence). The V gene lost 0 bases and the J gene lost 7 bases, with 17 bases spanning the gap. The CDR3 spells CASSLGGPAQPNSPLHF. The CDR3 DNA reads TGTGCCAGCAGCTTGGGGGGGCCAGCCCAACCAAATTCACCCCTCCACTTT.

The V and J genes are TRBV3-1 (or the pseudogene TRBV3-2) and TRBJ1-2; D remains ambiguous. CDR3 length: 14 residues. Germline CDR1 reads LGHDT; CDR2 reads YNNKEL (reference sequence). V gave up 0 bases and J gave up 7 bases, with 12 bases separating them. The CDR3 nucleotides read TGTGCCAGCAGCCAAGATCTGGCTACGGGTGGCTACACCTTC. This translates into CASSQDLATGGYTF.

The V call is TRBV10-3, the J call TRBJ2-1; D possibly corresponds to TRBD1 (5 bases). CDR3 length: 14 residues. The germline gives CDR1 ENHRY, CDR2 SYGVKD. Trimming stripped 3 bases from V and 8 bases from J, with 14 bases between. CDR3 DNA sequence: TGTGCCATCAGTGAAGGTCAGGGTAACCATGAGCAGTTCTTC. Translation gives CAISEGQGNHEQFF.

The rearrangement links TRBV10-3 to TRBJ1-5, with TRBD1 matching over 7 bases. Losses at the gene ends were 6 bases for V and 2 bases for J; bases not matched to a gene: 7. Germline values: CDR1 ENHRY, CDR2 SYGVKD. This CDR3 comprises 15 residues. The DNA of the CDR3 is TGTGCCATCAGGCTTACAGGGGAAGGCAATCAGCCCCAGCATTTT. As protein: CAIRLTGEGNQPQHF.

V and J are TRBV6-5 and TRBJ2-7; 7 nucleotides match TRBD1. This CDR3 comprises 15 residues. V trimming: 2 bases; J trimming: 1 base; junction bases outside the gene matches: 5. Germline CDR1 is MNHEY and CDR2 is SVGAGI. DNA for the CDR3: TGTGCCAGCAGTTACGGCCGGACAGGTTCCTACGAGCAGTACTTC. Residues: CASSYGRTGSYEQYF.